This TCR beta chain was recovered during a study of blood T cell repertoires in COVID-19. About the study: Samples representing acute and convalescent COVID-19 were sourced from the United States, Italy and Spain. T cells, B-cell-depleted T cells, or PBMCs supplied cDNA or gDNA.

In the original analysis: Amplification of reference gene primers provided the estimated nucleated cell counts. Only in-frame clones appear in the TCRdb table, and some are missing; sequencing was by immunoSEQ multiplex PCR. Clone size and V and J calls were adopted from that table, with D and trimming inferred from the DNA. The repertoire holds just over 15,000 clones, with about 81% as singletons. The J segment lost 6 bases and the V segment lost 5 bases, leaving 11 bases of the junction unmatched. The CDR3 runs to 16 residues. The germline gives CDR1 SGHVS, CDR2 FQNEAQ. The genes are TRBV7-8 and TRBJ2-3; 10 bases fit TRBD2. Sequenced: peripheral blood. The receptor was derived from a man older than 75 with active or convalescent COVID-19. The CDR3: CASSIRTSGTPDTQYF. CDR3 sequence (DNA): TGTGCCAGCAGCATCCGGACTAGCGGAACCCCGGATACGCAGTATTTT.